Listed here are 12 T cell receptor beta chains from one sample, sequenced in a study of response to subunit inactivated influenza vaccine. From the RT-PCR reads, TCRdb called clonotypes with MiXCR, one entry per CDR3 protein. The table has 590,000 or so distinct CDR3 sequences, around 15% seen once. This sample comprised PBMCs from blood, obtained about 14 days before vaccination. These receptors originate from a man in his fifties who received an inactivated influenza vaccine.

This clonotype was seen at least ten times. The CDR3 coding sequence is TGTGCCAGCAGTTTACTTGCGGGGGTGGCAGATACGCAGTATTTT. It specifies CASSLLAGVADTQYF. This chain uses TRBV28 with TRBJ2-3; 7 nucleotides agree with TRBD2. Germline loops: CDR1 MDHEN, CDR2 SYDVKM. V lost 2 bases to trimming and J lost 4 bases; unmatched junction nucleotides: 6. The CDR3 extends over 15 amino acids.

The table lists this clonotype with a few counts. V is TRBV10-3 and J is TRBJ2-5; D not certain. Germline values: CDR1 ENHRY, CDR2 SYGVKD. The V gene lost 8 bases and the J gene lost 5 bases, with 12 bases spanning the gap. This CDR3 is 12 amino acids long. The CDR3 DNA reads as TGTGCCATCGGAAGGGCTCAGGAGACCCAGTACTTC. This encodes CAIGRAQETQYF.

In its sample, this clonotype was seen many times. CDR3 coding DNA: TGTGCCATCAGCGCAACCTCGGGGGGGCCTATGGACGAGCAGTACTTC. Its protein is CAISATSGGPMDEQYF. J is TRBJ2-7 and V is TRBV10-3; 8 bases fit TRBD2. Per germline, CDR1 ENHRY and CDR2 SYGVKD. There are 16 residues in the CDR3. The ends lost 6 bases at V and 5 bases at J; junction bases unmatched: 15.

In its sample, this clonotype was seen a few times. This sequence joins TRBV5-1 and TRBJ2-7, with D tentatively TRBD1 (6 bases). Trimming took off 4 bases at V and 1 base at J, with 15 bases between the two ends. Germline V gives CDR1 SGHRS, CDR2 YFSETQ. This CDR3 spans 15 amino acids. The CDR3: CASSPKQGASYEQYF. CDR3 DNA sequence: TGCGCCAGCAGCCCAAAACAGGGTGCGTCCTACGAGCAGTACTTC.

The chain has TRBV11-1 and TRBJ2-3; D assignment may be TRBD1 or TRBD2 (5 bases each). Germline-derived CDR1 and CDR2 are SGHAT and FQDESV (reference sequence). This CDR3 has 15 amino acids. V gave up 5 bases and J gave up 5 bases, with 17 bases separating them. The CDR3 reads CASSRDGHEVDTQYF. The DNA for the CDR3 is TGTGCCAGCAGCCGGGACGGCCATGAGGTAGATACGCAGTATTTT. The whole variable domain, remainder taken from reference TRBV11-1 and TRBJ2-3, is EAEVAQSPRYKITEKSQAVAFWCDPISGHATLYWYRQILGQGPELLVQFQDESVVDDSQLPKDRFSAERLKGVDSTLKIQPAELGDSAMYLCASSRDGHEVDTQYFGPGTRLTVL.

The V gene is TRBV6-1, the J gene TRBJ2-7; 7 nucleotides match TRBD1. The V and J ends lost 4 bases and 2 bases, in that order; junction bases with no gene match: 5. CDR3 length equals 14 residues. CDR1 is MNHNS and CDR2 is SASEGT in the germline V gene. Here the CDR3 DNA reads TGTGCCAGCAGTGGGACAGGACGACCCTACGAGCAGTACTTC. It encodes CASSGTGRPYEQYF.

The chain joins TRBV6-1 to TRBJ2-2; 10 bases align to TRBD2. Germline V gene lookup returns CDR1 MNHNS and CDR2 SASEGT. The length of the CDR3 is 15 residues. V dropped 6 bases and J dropped 3; count of bases not matched to a gene: 4. DNA for the CDR3: TGTGCCAGCAGCAATAGCGGGGGGCACACCGGGGAGCTGTTTTTT. Its translation: CASSNSGGHTGELFF.

This clonotype showed up just a few times. The chain uses TRBV20-1 and TRBJ1-1, with D uncertain. Germline V CDR1 and CDR2: DFQATT, SNEGSKA (reference sequence). This CDR3 spans 13 amino acids. Trimming shortened V by 7 bases and J by 0 bases, and 12 bases separated the two germline ends. CDR3 sequence reads: CSGGGVMNTEAFF. Here the CDR3 DNA reads TGCAGTGGGGGTGGGGTTATGAACACTGAAGCTTTCTTT.

This clonotype was counted between two and nine times. V is TRBV12-5 and J is TRBJ2-7; the match to TRBD1 covers 7 bases. Per the germline V gene, CDR1 is LGHNT and CDR2 is FRNRAP. The trim removed 5 bases at V and 2 bases at J, leaving 18 bases unmatched. The CDR3 is 18 amino acids. The CDR3 is CASGLSALIRDSPYEQYF. The CDR3 DNA reads as TGTGCTAGTGGTCTCAGCGCCCTTATCCGGGACAGTCCCTACGAGCAGTACTTC.

This clonotype was counted a few times. The chain uses TRBV29-1 and TRBJ2-4; no definite D call. The CDR3 loop spans 17 amino acids. Germline CDR1 reads SQVTM; CDR2 reads ANQGSEA. V lost 0 bases and J lost 0, with 15 bases in between. DNA for the CDR3: TGCAGCGTTGAAGATTATTACGCCAGACTAGCCAAAAACATTCAGTACTTC. Its protein product is CSVEDYYARLAKNIQYF.

The rearrangement links TRBV7-8 to TRBJ2-1; 8 bases are shared with TRBD2. The CDR3 contains 16 residues. CDR1 is SGHVS and CDR2 is FQNEAQ in the germline V gene. Trimming removed 0 bases from V and 5 bases from J; junction bases left unmatched: 6. CDR3 loop: CASSLARLATNNEQFF. The DNA for the CDR3 is TGTGCCAGCAGCTTAGCGCGACTAGCGACCAACAATGAGCAGTTCTTC.

The chain has TRBV20-1 and TRBJ2-3; 7 bases fit TRBD2. CDR3 length equals 14 residues. CDR1 is DFQATT and CDR2 is SNEGSKA in the germline V gene (reference sequence). Trimming at V came to 6 bases and at J to 2 bases, leaving 8 bases not matched to a gene. The CDR3 DNA reads as TGCAGTGCCGTGAGGCGGGGGACCACAGATACGCAGTATTTT. This translates into CSAVRRGTTDTQYF.